A selection of T cell receptor beta chains follows, all from one sample in a study of blood T cell repertoires in COVID-19. Data came from immunoSEQ multiplex PCR; TCRdb stores just in-frame clones and leaves some out. The table shows 180,000 or so clones, with roughly 82% occurring only once. Sequenced material: PBMCs or T cells enriched from blood (not recorded which). These receptors originate from a man aged 50 to 59 who had recovered from COVID-19. Both conserved end residues are part of each CDR3. Fields, in order: CDR3 protein, CDR3 DNA, J gene, clone size, D gene, V gene. D genes are given only for firm matches. Clone size is not always given. Where it is, it says once, few, many or a class for expanded clones.

CASSERPGLYYGYTF,TGTGCCAGCAGTGAAAGGCCCGGACTCTACTATGGCTACACCTTC,TRBJ1-2,NA,NA,TRBV2
CASSQEGQGVREQYF,TGCGCCAGCAGCCAGGAAGGTCAGGGCGTTAGAGAGCAGTACTTC,TRBJ2-7,NA,NA,TRBV5-1
CASRPGTDEKLFF,TGCGCCAGCAGACCCGGGACAGATGAAAAACTGTTTTTT,TRBJ1-4,few,TRBD1,TRBV5-1
CASSPLKAGRHIQYF,TGTGCCAGCTCGCCGCTAAAGGCAGGGAGGCACATTCAGTACTTC,TRBJ2-4,NA,NA,TRBV18
CAWSDPRQGSNQPQHF,TGTGCCTGGAGTGACCCGAGGCAGGGGAGCAATCAGCCCCAGCATTTT,TRBJ1-5,few,NA,TRBV30
CASRADRGNTEAFF,TGTGCCAGTAGGGCGGACAGGGGCAACACTGAAGCTTTCTTT,TRBJ1-1,NA,TRBD1,TRBV19
CAWSFVGHLNYGYTF,TGTGCCTGGAGTTTCGTGGGACACCTTAACTATGGCTACACCTTC,TRBJ1-2,NA,NA,TRBV30
CASRGQGKGGNQPQHF,TGCGCCAGCAGGGGACAGGGGAAGGGGGGCAATCAGCCCCAGCATTTT,TRBJ1-5,NA,TRBD1,TRBV4-1
CASSESGTNYEQYF,TGTGCCAGCAGCGAATCGGGGACAAACTACGAGCAGTACTTC,TRBJ2-7,NA,NA,TRBV11-1
CASSSIYEQYF,TGTGCCAGCAGTTCCATCTACGAGCAGTACTTC,TRBJ2-7,NA,NA,TRBV27